Shown below are 30 T cell receptor beta chains from a single sample sequenced in a study of spatial heterogeneity in lung cancer. TCRdb itself ran the 5' RACE reads through MiXCR, one entry per CDR3 protein. This repertoire shows about 120,000 distinct CDR3 sequences, 9.5% to 15% found once; its top ten account for 16%. The time point is: blood at routine non-recurrence follow-up after resection. Sequencing of whole RNA from tumor, nontumor lung or frozen PBMC involved no sorting. This specimen consisted of PBMCs, obtained at follow-up. All receptors come from a male donor with early-stage non-small cell lung cancer.

Many counts were recorded for this clonotype. The rearrangement links TRBV10-3 to TRBJ2-7; D gene uncertain. Trimming removed 0 bases from V and 6 bases from J, with 12 bases in between. This CDR3 has 14 amino acids. Germline loops: CDR1 ENHRY, CDR2 SYGVKD. DNA of the CDR3: TGTGCCATCAGTGAGTCGAGAACAGTCCGCGAGCAGTACTTC. Translation gives CAISESRTVREQYF.

This clonotype was seen only a few times. V and J are TRBV7-9 and TRBJ2-7; a weak D match, TRBD1 (7 bases). The CDR3 totals 15 residues. CDR1 is SEHNR and CDR2 is FQNEAQ in the germline V gene (reference sequence). Trimming cost V 5 bases and J 4 bases, with 18 bases left between them. CDR3 DNA: TGTGCCAGCAGCCCTGGACAGGCCGCGGGGTACGAGCAGTACTTC. Amino acid sequence: CASSPGQAAGYEQYF.

The chain is built from TRBV12-3 or TRBV12-4 and TRBJ2-5; 11 bases are a match to TRBD1. J was trimmed by 4 bases and V by 1 base; bases with no gene match: 2. The CDR3 length is 15 residues. In DNA form, the CDR3 reads TGTGCCAGCAGTTTAGACGGACAGGGGGCAGAGACCCAGTACTTC. It translates to CASSLDGQGAETQYF.

This CDR3 is CAIKSDSNNSPLHF. The CDR3, as DNA: TGTGCCATAAAATCAGACAGTAATAATTCACCCCTCCACTTT. J is TRBJ1-6 and V is TRBV10-3; TRBD1 might be the D (5 bases). This CDR3 spans 14 amino acids. V was pared by 9 bases and J by 5 bases, with 14 bases between. Germline CDR1 reads ENHRY; CDR2 reads SYGVKD.

This clonotype was seen ten or more times. The V and J genes are TRBV6-2 or TRBV6-3 and TRBJ2-7, with D possibly being TRBD2 (6 bases). The germline CDR1 and CDR2 sequences are MNHEY and SVGEGT. The CDR3 contains 17 residues. V lost 6 bases, J lost 0 bases, and 21 bases lay in between. The CDR3 bases are TGTGCCAGCAGGAACCCGTCTCCCGGGGGAAGCTCCTACGAGCAGTACTTC. This gives the protein CASRNPSPGGSSYEQYF.

This clonotype was recorded at least ten times. This chain connects TRBV6-5 to TRBJ1-1; D is ambiguous. This CDR3 is 14 amino acids long. With 6 bases removed from V and 4 bases from J, the gap between germline ends came to 15 bases. Germline V gives CDR1 MNHEY, CDR2 SVGAGI. The CDR3 loop reads CASRYAGSGTEAFF. DNA for the CDR3: TGTGCCAGCAGGTATGCGGGATCGGGCACTGAAGCTTTCTTT.

This clonotype has a handful of counts. V is TRBV19 and J is TRBJ2-1; 9 bases line up with TRBD1. Germline V gene data show CDR1 as LNHDA and CDR2 as SQIVND (reference sequence). V lost 7 bases to trimming and J lost 2 bases; unmatched junction nucleotides: 9. The CDR3 has 16 residues. DNA of the CDR3: TGTGCCAGTACCGAGGGACGACAGGGGGCCTACAATGAGCAGTTCTTC. Protein product: CASTEGRQGAYNEQFF.

The chain combines TRBV20-1 with TRBJ2-1; D not certain. V was trimmed by 2 bases and J by 8 bases, leaving 10 bases between them. Per the germline V gene, CDR1 is DFQATT and CDR2 is SNEGSKA (reference sequence). There are 12 residues in the CDR3. For the CDR3, the DNA is TGCAGTGCTAGAAAGGGTCGCGATGAGCAGTTCTTC. This translates into CSARKGRDEQFF.

The chain has TRBV7-2 and TRBJ2-2; no definite D call. Trimming pared 4 bases from V and 7 bases from J, leaving 7 bases between. Germline assignment: CDR1 SGHTA and CDR2 FQGNSA. This CDR3 contains 12 residues. The CDR3 sequence is CASSWTDGELFF. The CDR3 nucleotides read TGTGCCAGCAGCTGGACCGACGGGGAGCTGTTTTTT.

The rearrangement links TRBV10-3 to TRBJ2-1; D may be TRBD2 (6 bases). V was trimmed by 6 bases and J by 4 bases, leaving 16 bases between them. CDR3 size: 15 residues. Germline V gives CDR1 ENHRY, CDR2 SYGVKD. The CDR3 DNA sequence: TGTGCCATCAGCGCCCTCGGGACTTTTTACAATGAGCAGTTCTTC. It specifies CAISALGTFYNEQFF.

There are many counts of this clonotype. The J gene is TRBJ1-6, the V gene TRBV20-1; D is ambiguous. The CDR3 extends over 13 amino acids. The germline CDR1 and CDR2 sequences are DFQATT and SNEGSKA (reference sequence). V was clipped by 5 bases and J by 7 bases, with 12 bases between them. As DNA, the CDR3 is TGCAGTGCTCGGGGTACCGGGAATTCACCCCTCCACTTT. The encoded protein is CSARGTGNSPLHF.

This clonotype was found many times. The chain recombines TRBV7-3 with TRBJ1-5; maybe TRBD1 (6 bases). Trimming took off 2 bases at V and 4 bases at J, with 6 bases between the two ends. The CDR3 totals 13 residues. Germline V CDR1 and CDR2: SGHTA, FQGTGA. The CDR3 DNA sequence: TGTGCCAGCAGCTTAGGACAGAATCAGCCCCAGCATTTT. Encoded protein: CASSLGQNQPQHF.

This clonotype was seen many times. The rearrangement joins TRBV4-1 to TRBJ1-1; D is uncertain. There are 13 residues in the CDR3. V lost 2 bases, J lost 3 bases, and 7 bases lay in between. CDR1 and CDR2 (germline): MGHRA, YSYEKL. The CDR3 sequence is CASSQSGDTEAFF. CDR3 sequence (DNA): TGCGCCAGCAGCCAATCTGGAGACACTGAAGCTTTCTTT.

This clonotype was detected a few times. The V gene is TRBV27, the J gene TRBJ2-7, with D hard to call. The germline V gene encodes CDR1 MNHEY and CDR2 SMNVEV (reference sequence). The CDR3 covers 12 residues. Between the trimmed V and J ends, which lost 4 bases and 2 bases, there was a span of 6 bases. CDR3 nucleotide sequence: TGTGCCAGCAGTTCCCTAACCTACGAGCAGTACTTC. This sequence encodes CASSSLTYEQYF.

The rearrangement uses TRBV11-3 and TRBJ1-1; 8 bases are a match to TRBD1. V lost 6 bases to trimming and J lost 4 bases; unmatched junction nucleotides: 13. The CDR3 runs 16 residues. CDR1 SGHNT and CDR2 YENEEA come from the germline V gene. The CDR3 region has the DNA TGTGCCAGCAGTTCGGACAGGGTCTTTGCAAGCACTGAAGCTTTCTTT. Translated, it gives CASSSDRVFASTEAFF.

The V gene is TRBV29-1, the J gene TRBJ2-1; 11 nucleotides agree with TRBD1. The CDR3 totals 14 residues. Germline CDR1 SQVTM, CDR2 ANQGSEA. The trim removed 6 bases at V and 0 bases at J, leaving 1 base unmatched. Here the CDR3 DNA reads TGCAGCGTGGGACAGGGGGGCTCCTACAATGAGCAGTTCTTC. Its protein is CSVGQGGSYNEQFF.

This clonotype was observed a handful of times. The chain has TRBV29-1 and TRBJ2-7; the D is unclear. The V end lost 4 bases, the J end lost 5 bases, and 12 bases lay between the germline ends. CDR3 length: 12 amino acids. Germline V gene sequence: CDR1 SQVTM, CDR2 ANQGSEA. The CDR3 protein is CSVGIRVNEQYF. The DNA of the CDR3 is TGCAGCGTTGGAATAAGGGTGAACGAGCAGTACTTC.

This clonotype was found many times. This rearrangement joins TRBV5-5 to TRBJ1-2; no firm D call. The CDR3 consists of 14 residues. V was shortened by 1 base and J by 2 bases, with 9 bases between the two germline ends. CDR1 is SGHKS, CDR2 YYEKEE, per germline (reference sequence). The CDR3 here is CASSLQRANYGYTF. The CDR3 DNA reads TGTGCCAGCAGCTTGCAGAGGGCGAACTATGGCTACACCTTC.

A few counts support this clonotype. V usage is TRBV29-1 and J usage is TRBJ2-5; TRBD1 agrees at 7 bases. This CDR3 spans 11 amino acids. V lost 7 bases, J lost 4 bases, and 3 bases stayed unmatched. The germline gives CDR1 SQVTM, CDR2 ANQGSEA. This chain's CDR3 is CSGQGPETQYF. The CDR3 DNA follows: TGCAGCGGACAGGGTCCAGAGACCCAGTACTTC.

This clonotype occurred a few times. The CDR3 bases are TGTGCCAGCAGCGTTGCGGGTATTACGGGAAACACCATATATTTT. This codes for CASSVAGITGNTIYF. The rearrangement uses TRBV9 and TRBJ1-3; D ambiguous. CDR3 length: 15 residues. The germline CDR1 and CDR2 sequences are SGDLS and YYNGEE. Trimming shortened V by 2 bases and J by 4 bases, and 13 bases separated the two germline ends.

Ten or more counts support this clonotype. The chain couples TRBV4-3 to TRBJ1-3, with D perhaps matching TRBD1 (6 bases). Per germline, CDR1 LGHNA and CDR2 YSLEER. V lost 0 bases and J 0 bases, leaving 6 bases between the germline ends. The CDR3 has 15 amino acids. The CDR3 reads CASSQDRGSGNTIYF. The CDR3 nucleotides are TGCGCCAGCAGCCAAGACAGGGGCTCTGGAAACACCATATATTTT.

The chain employs TRBV5-6 and TRBJ2-3; D possibly corresponds to TRBD1 (5 bases). Looked up from germline, CDR1 is SGHDT and CDR2 is YYEEEE. Trimming pared 3 bases from V and 1 base from J, leaving 27 bases between. This CDR3 is 20 amino acids long. In DNA, the CDR3 is TGTGCCAGCAGCTCCCCCTGGGGCCAGAGCAATAAACACCGCACAGATACGCAGTATTTT. Translated, it gives CASSSPWGQSNKHRTDTQYF.

This clonotype was detected many times. The chain couples TRBV6-2 or TRBV6-3 to TRBJ1-5; 8 bases fit TRBD1. Germline V gene data show CDR1 as MNHEY and CDR2 as SVGEGT. V gave up 7 bases and J gave up 6 bases; unmatched junction bases: 8. CDR3 length: 14 residues. The DNA for the CDR3 is TGTGCCAGCACCACCGCAGGGGGCGGTCAGCCCCAGCATTTT. Translated: CASTTAGGGQPQHF.

The J gene is TRBJ2-3, the V gene TRBV29-1, with TRBD1 identical over 8 bases. CDR1 and CDR2 from the germline V gene are SQVTM and ANQGSEA. V lost 6 bases, J lost 2 bases, and 10 bases stayed unmatched. There are 15 residues in the CDR3. CDR3 in DNA: TGCAGCGTCGGTGGGGCAGGGGGCCCCACAGATACGCAGTATTTT. Translated, it gives CSVGGAGGPTDTQYF.

This clonotype has only a few counts. The chain recombines TRBV11-2 with TRBJ2-3; weak D call: TRBD1 (5 bases). CDR3 length equals 16 residues. V was shortened by 3 bases and J by 4 bases, with 17 bases between the two germline ends. Germline-derived CDR1 and CDR2 are SGHAT and FQNNGV. CDR3 sequence (DNA): TGTGCCAGCAGCTTTATGGGGCCAGGGTACCCAGATACGCAGTATTTT. This sequence encodes CASSFMGPGYPDTQYF.

About this clonotype itself: A much larger clone is a single base away; this may be a read error. The chain uses TRBV5-1 and TRBJ2-7; TRBD1 is a possible D gene (6 bases). Per the germline V gene, CDR1 is SGHRS and CDR2 is YFSETQ. The CDR3 loop spans 15 amino acids. CDR3 in amino acids: CVSTLGQTQAYEQYF. In DNA, the CDR3 is TGCGTCAGCACCCTCGGACAGACTCAGGCCTACGAGCAGTACTTC.

For the CDR3, the DNA is TGTGCCAGCAGTGATTCGATTGACGGGGGGGATACTGAAGCTTTCTTT. Residues: CASSDSIDGGDTEAFF. This sequence joins TRBV25-1 and TRBJ1-1, with a tentative D call TRBD1 (5 bases). The germline V gene encodes CDR1 MGHDK and CDR2 SYGVNS. The CDR3 sequence is 16 residues long. V lost 3 bases to trimming and J lost 5 bases, with 19 bases between them.

This clonotype was observed a handful of times. V and J are TRBV19 and TRBJ2-4; D remains unclear. V was cut by 7 bases and J by 2 bases, with 12 bases left in between. From germline, CDR1 is LNHDA and CDR2 SQIVND (reference sequence). The CDR3 loop spans 14 amino acids. In DNA, the CDR3 is TGTGCCAGTACCCGAGACGGGTCCAAAAACATTCAGTACTTC. This encodes CASTRDGSKNIQYF.

This clonotype has at least ten counts. The chain combines TRBV19 with TRBJ2-1; possibly TRBD2 for D (6 bases). The V end was cut by 3 bases, the J end by 5 bases, with 8 bases between. The germline gives CDR1 LNHDA, CDR2 SQIVND (reference sequence). This CDR3 has 13 residues. The CDR3 bases are TGTGCCAGTAGTATCCGGGAGAACAATGAGCAGTTCTTC. Its translation is CASSIRENNEQFF.

This clonotype was recorded at least ten times. The chain couples TRBV4-2 to TRBJ2-3; no clear D gene. The CDR3 contains 16 residues. Germline CDR1 and CDR2: LGHNA and YNFKEQ. With 1 base removed from V and 2 bases from J, the gap between germline ends came to 13 bases. DNA of the CDR3: TGTGCCAGCAGCCAAGCTTACGGAACATACACAGATACGCAGTATTTT. Amino acids: CASSQAYGTYTDTQYF.